This entry features one T cell receptor beta chain sequence. What antigen it recognizes has not been identified. No much larger clone is present one base from it, and per-base qualities are unavailable. Explained via the paper, the time point label denotes: blood sample drawn before combined kidney and bone marrow transplant. Unstimulated Tregs (CD4+CD25+CD127-), CD4+ non-Tregs (CD4+CD25-), CD4 and CD8 cells were FACS-sorted from thawed PBMCs. The patients were a handful of recipients of combined kidney and bone marrow transplants from the ITN036ST trial, and samples were available only for these trial subjects. Healthy control blood was separated into PBMCs by Ficoll density gradient and cryopreserved, and patient PBMCs were collected both before and after transplant. CDR1 KGHSH and CDR2 LQKENI are derived from the germline V gene. The germline V end is reduced by 3 bases and the J end by 5 bases; junction bases left unmatched: 6. Including cysteine and phenylalanine, the CDR3 has 14 amino acids. Only the CDR3 region is kept as DNA, spanning 42 bases read in frame from base 1.

For TCRbeta CDR3 sequencing, genomic DNA was extracted from sorted cells using the QIAGEN DNeasy Blood and Tissue Kit. High-throughput TCRbeta CDR3 sequencing, which included PCR amplification with bias correction and internal controls, was done commercially through immunoSEQ. In the paper's pipeline: Unique productive TCRbeta sequences were defined by CDR3 nucleotide sequence when primers matched and otherwise by CDR3 amino acid sequence together with Vbeta and Jbeta genes. To correct for sorting error, sequences found in more than one sorted population at a frequency ratio of 2:1 or less were discarded, and the remaining shared sequences were assigned to the population with the higher frequency. Sequences were defined as donor-reactive when expanded at least 5-fold in CFSE-low cells versus unstimulated cells and present at a frequency of at least 0.01% in CFSE-low cells. Jensen-Shannon divergence calculated on the top 100 TCRbeta sequences ranked by frequency was used to measure repertoire divergence. For samples with multiple sequencing runs, sorting error was corrected separately for each run before the runs were pooled. Drawn from immuneACCESS, this table holds only the in-frame rearrangements with V and J called that TCRdb kept. Clones are partly lost; checked studies trace under half to an unresolved V gene and leave the rest unexplained. V and J calls and clone size are given by that table; D and trimming were obtained from the DNA. The sample profile shows about 83,000 clones; around 98% of them were found once. The ten largest clones represent approximately 0.56% of the sample.

The entry originates in a study of Tregs in tolerant kidney transplant recipients (dated by TCRdb to the late 2010s). As for the study more broadly: Related donors were used in the transplants with nonmyeloablative bone marrow transplantation, and mixed chimerism was transient in the human trials. The study used TCRbeta sequencing to identify donor-specific regulatory T cells before combined kidney and bone marrow transplantation, then tracked those cells after transplant. What the work shows at the level of the full study, not this receptor alone: Biological reproducibility was not examined directly, but technical replication error appeared to be minimal. Expanding Tregs with activated donor B cells appeared to identify the most biologically relevant and donor-specific TCRbeta repertoire. For some patients, the PCR primers changed as time went on, which meant samples from those patients could not be compared with one another at the nucleotide level. The study was limited by small patient numbers, and the findings need validation in larger populations and under other immunosuppression protocols. Donor-specific Treg expansion exceeded global Treg expansion in tolerant patients, suggesting antigen-driven rather than nonspecific expansion.

The clonotype comes from a human donor who received a combined kidney and bone marrow transplant. This specimen was CD4+ T cells from blood, taken before the transplant. Recombination connected TRBV18 to TRBJ2-7; the junction holds 8 bases that match TRBD1. In nucleotides, the sequence is TGTGCCAGCTCACCCCTGGACAGGGCCCACGAGCAGTACTTC. It codes for CASSPLDRAHEQYF.